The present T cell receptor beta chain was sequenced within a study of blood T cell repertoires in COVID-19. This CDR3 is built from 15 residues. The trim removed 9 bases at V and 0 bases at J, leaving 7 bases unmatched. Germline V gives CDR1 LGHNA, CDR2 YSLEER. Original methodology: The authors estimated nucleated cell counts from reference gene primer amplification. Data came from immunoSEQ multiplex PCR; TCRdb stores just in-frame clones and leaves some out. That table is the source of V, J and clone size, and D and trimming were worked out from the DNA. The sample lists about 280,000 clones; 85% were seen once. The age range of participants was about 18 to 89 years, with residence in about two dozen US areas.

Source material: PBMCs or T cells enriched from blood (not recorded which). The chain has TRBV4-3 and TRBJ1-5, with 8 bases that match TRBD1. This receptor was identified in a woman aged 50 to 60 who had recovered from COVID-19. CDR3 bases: TGCGCCAGTCAGGACAGGGCCTATAGCAATCAGCCCCAGCATTTT. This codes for CASQDRAYSNQPQHF.